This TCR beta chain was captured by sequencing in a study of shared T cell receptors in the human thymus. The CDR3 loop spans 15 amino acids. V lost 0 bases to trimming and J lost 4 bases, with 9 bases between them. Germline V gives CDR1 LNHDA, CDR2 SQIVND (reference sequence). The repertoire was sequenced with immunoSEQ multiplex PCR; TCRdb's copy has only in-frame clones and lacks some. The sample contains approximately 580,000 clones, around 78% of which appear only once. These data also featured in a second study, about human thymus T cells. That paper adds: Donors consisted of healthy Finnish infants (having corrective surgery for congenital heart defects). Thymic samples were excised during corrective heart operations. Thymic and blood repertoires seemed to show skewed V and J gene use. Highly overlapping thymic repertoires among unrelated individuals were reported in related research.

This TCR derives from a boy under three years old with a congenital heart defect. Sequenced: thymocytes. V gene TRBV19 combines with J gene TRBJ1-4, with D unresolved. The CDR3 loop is CASSIDPRNNEKLFF. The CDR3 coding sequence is TGTGCCAGTAGTATAGACCCCAGGAATAATGAAAAACTGTTTTTT.